Here is one TCR beta chain with its context. CDR1 is SGHRS, CDR2 YFSETQ, per germline. The V segment lost 3 bases and the J segment 2 bases; nucleotides outside the gene matches: 7. The CDR3 is 15 amino acids. TCRdb's copy holds only in-frame clones and misses some; the assay was immunoSEQ multiplex PCR. The sample has 50,000 to 55,000 clones; around 90% are singletons. The record originates from a study of T cells in localized non-small cell lung cancer. The sequence derives from a female donor with stage II lung adenocarcinoma. The sample was PBMCs, taken before any cancer treatment. This chain joins TRBV5-1 and TRBJ2-5, with 7 bases fitting TRBD1. CDR3 coding DNA: TGCGCCAGCAGCTCGACACAGGGGAGTCAAGAGACCCAGTACTTC. Encoded protein: CASSSTQGSQETQYF. Together with reference TRBV5-1 and TRBJ2-5, the CDR3 gives the full variable domain: KAGVTQTPRYLIKTRGQQVTLSCSPISGHRSVSWYQQTPGQGLQFLFEYFSETQRNKGNFPGRFSGRQFSNSRSEMNVSTLELGDSALYLCASSSTQGSQETQYFGPGTRLLVL.